Listed below are T cell receptor beta chains from one sample, sequenced in a study of blood T cell repertoires in COVID-19. The assay was immunoSEQ multiplex PCR, and TCRdb's table has in-frame clones only and misses some. Of roughly 260,000 clones in the sample, approximately 85% are singletons; the top ten hold approximately 2%. The source material was PBMCs or T cells enriched from blood (not recorded which). The receptors shown here come from a woman between 50 and 59 years old who had recovered from COVID-19. CDR3s include the opening cysteine and the closing phenylalanine or tryptophan. Each record gives: D gene, V gene, J gene, clone size, CDR3 DNA, CDR3 protein. D genes are given only for firm matches. Rows may omit the clone size; those that give it use once, few, many or a size class.

>NA|TRBV24-1|TRBJ1-5|NA
TGTGCCACCAGTGATTTGAGGGGCCAGCCCCAGCATTTT
CATSDLRGQPQHF
>TRBD2|TRBV4-1|TRBJ2-2|NA
TGCGCCAGCAGCCAAGCCCTAGCGGGAGGGCCCGGCACCGGGGAGCTGTTTTTT
CASSQALAGGPGTGELFF
>TRBD2|TRBV7-2|TRBJ2-3|NA
TGTGCCAGCAGCTTAGTGGTTGCGGGAGGGCGGGCAGATACGCAGTATTTT
CASSLVVAGGRADTQYF
>TRBD2|TRBV29-1|TRBJ2-7|few
TGCAGCGTTTTCCGAGAAGTACTAGCGGGACGTTACGAGCAGTACTTC
CSVFREVLAGRYEQYF
>NA|TRBV27|TRBJ1-2|NA
TGTGCCAGCAGAGGAATTTTAAGACAGGCGGCGGAGGGCTACACCTTC
CASRGILRQAAEGYTF
>TRBD2|TRBV6-5|TRBJ2-7|NA
TGTGCCAGCAGTCTGACTAGCGGGAGACACTACGAGCAGTACTTC
CASSLTSGRHYEQYF
>TRBD1|TRBV5-6|TRBJ1-1|once
TGTGCCAGCAGCTCGGTCGATACAGGGGAGGCTTTCTTT
CASSSVDTGEAFF
>NA|TRBV11-2|TRBJ2-5|NA
TGTGCCAGCAGCTTAGTGGGGGCCTCCCAAGAGACCCAGTACTTC
CASSLVGASQETQYF
>NA|TRBV5-1|TRBJ1-5|NA
TGCGCCAGCAGCCCCGATGGTGGCAGCAATCAGCCCCAGCATTTT
CASSPDGGSNQPQHF
>TRBD2|TRBV6-1|TRBJ2-7|NA
TGTGCCAGCAGTGACATAGCGGGGTACTACGAGCAGTACTTC
CASSDIAGYYEQYF
>NA|TRBV28|TRBJ1-6|many
TGTGCCAGCAGTTCAACCAGCCCTATACAGGGCGGTTCACCCCTCCACTTT
CASSSTSPIQGGSPLHF
>TRBD1|TRBV27|TRBJ1-1|NA
TGTGCCAGCAGTGCCGGGACAGGGGGTTGGAACACTGAAGCTTTCTTT
CASSAGTGGWNTEAFF
>TRBD1|TRBV10-3|TRBJ1-1|once
TGTGCCATAAGGACAGGGACCAACACTGAAGCTTTCTTT
CAIRTGTNTEAFF
>TRBD2|TRBV12-5|TRBJ2-7|NA
TGTGCTAGTGGCGCACCCGGACTAGATAACGAGCAGTACTTC
CASGAPGLDNEQYF
>NA|TRBV6-4|TRBJ2-2|NA
TGTGCCAGCAGTCAATTCCAGGGGTTCGGGGAGCTGTTTTTT
CASSQFQGFGELFF
>NA|TRBV11-3|TRBJ2-7|NA
TGTGCCAGCAGCTTAGGCCCGGGCGAGCAGTACTTC
CASSLGPGEQYF
>TRBD2|TRBV5-1|TRBJ2-6|NA
TGCGCCAGCAAGCGGGGCTCCGACTCTGGGGCCAACGTCCTGACTTTC
CASKRGSDSGANVLTF
>NA|TRBV11-1|TRBJ2-7|few
TGTGCCAGCAGCTTAGCGGGAGGGGGCTACGAGCAGTACTTC
CASSLAGGGYEQYF
>TRBD1|TRBV27|TRBJ2-7|NA
TGTGCCAGCAGTTTATCGGGAAGGACAGGGGGCTACGGCGAGCAGTACTTC
CASSLSGRTGGYGEQYF
>TRBD2|TRBV11-2|TRBJ2-1|NA
TGTGCCAGCAGCTTAAAAAGGACTAGCGGAAGCTCCTGCAATGAGCAGTTCTTC
CASSLKRTSGSSCNEQFF
>NA|TRBV28|TRBJ2-7|once
TGTGCCAGCACCATAACCTCCCTCGGTGGAGGCGAGCAGTACTTC
CASTITSLGGGEQYF
>NA|TRBV5-1|TRBJ2-7|NA
TGCGCCAGCAGCGTAGACAGGCCTTCCTACGAGCAGTACTTC
CASSVDRPSYEQYF
>NA|TRBV28|TRBJ1-5|NA
TGTGCCAGCAGTTTGGGAGGGGACAATCAGCCCCAGCATTTT
CASSLGGDNQPQHF
>TRBD2|TRBV7-9|TRBJ2-1|once
TGTGCCAGCAGCCAGACTAGCGGGAGCGGTAATGAGCAGTTCTTC
CASSQTSGSGNEQFF
>TRBD1|TRBV28|TRBJ1-1|NA
TGTGCCAGCAGTTTAATCGGACAGGGGGCGAGGAACACTGAAGCTTTCTTT
CASSLIGQGARNTEAFF
>NA|TRBV12-3/TRBV12-4|TRBJ1-3|NA
TGTGCCAGCAGTTTGAGCTCTGGAAACACCATATATTTT
CASSLSSGNTIYF
>TRBD1|TRBV9|TRBJ1-2|NA
TGTGCCAGCAGCGAGTGGGACAGGGGGGACTATGGCTACACCTTC
CASSEWDRGDYGYTF
>TRBD1|TRBV3-1/TRBV3-2|TRBJ1-5|NA
TGTGCCAGCGGCACTCTCTTAGGGGGCCGGGATCAGCCCCAGCATTTT
CASGTLLGGRDQPQHF
>TRBD2|TRBV5-4|TRBJ2-3|NA
TGTGCCAGCAGCCCTCGGGGCGGGAGGGCCCCAGATACGCAGTATTTT
CASSPRGGRAPDTQYF
>NA|TRBV29-1|TRBJ2-1|NA
TGCAGCACCTACTCCTACAATGAGCAGTTCTTC
CSTYSYNEQFF
>NA|TRBV5-1|TRBJ1-4|once
TGCGCCAGCAGTACCCAGACAGCAACTAATGAAAAACTGTTTTTT
CASSTQTATNEKLFF
>NA|TRBV11-2|TRBJ2-2|NA
TGTGCCAGCAGCAGGAGGGGCGTGGGTACCGGGGAGCTGTTTTTT
CASSRRGVGTGELFF
>NA|TRBV7-9|TRBJ2-2|NA
TGTGCCAGCAGCTTGAGGGACATCACCGGGGAGCTGTTTTTT
CASSLRDITGELFF
>TRBD2|TRBV9|TRBJ2-1|NA
TGTGCCAGCAGCGTAGCTAGCGGGAGCAATGAGCAGTTCTTC
CASSVASGSNEQFF
>TRBD2|TRBV7-8|TRBJ2-7|once
TGTGCCAGCAGCGTAGGGACTAGCGGGACCGAGCAGTACTTC
CASSVGTSGTEQYF
>NA|TRBV5-1|TRBJ1-6|NA
TGCGCCAGCAGCTTGGATGGAGATTCACCCCTCCACTTT
CASSLDGDSPLHF
>NA|TRBV5-1|TRBJ1-6|NA
TGCGCCAGCAGCTTGGATGGCAGGGGCCCATTAGCCCTCCACTTT
CASSLDGRGPLALHF
>NA|TRBV6-2/TRBV6-3|TRBJ2-7|many
TGTGCCAGCAGTTCAACACAGACCTCCTCCTACGAGCAGTACTTC
CASSSTQTSSYEQYF
>NA|TRBV7-9|TRBJ1-1|NA
TGTGCCAGCAGCTTATTCGGGGGGGACACTGAAGCTTTCTTT
CASSLFGGDTEAFF
>NA|TRBV11-1|TRBJ2-2|NA
TGTGCCAGCACCCTGTCAGATAACACCGGGGAGCTGTTTTTT
CASTLSDNTGELFF
>NA|TRBV9|TRBJ2-5|NA
TGTGCCAGCAGCCCCTTGGCCAGCGGGGAGACCCAGTACTTC
CASSPLASGETQYF
>NA|TRBV19|TRBJ1-3|NA
TGTGCCAGTATCCCACGGAGGCGGACGGACACCATATATTTT
CASIPRRRTDTIYF
>NA|TRBV7-9|TRBJ1-2|NA
TGTGCCAGCAGCTTATTGGAGGGCGGCTACACCTTC
CASSLLEGGYTF
>NA|TRBV24-1|TRBJ1-5|NA
TGTGCCACCAGTGCCTCAGGGGTCCTGGTGGGCAATCAGCCCCAGCATTTT
CATSASGVLVGNQPQHF
>TRBD1|TRBV15|TRBJ1-5|NA
TGTGCCACCAGCAGGGACAGGACAAGGGGTCAGCCCCAGCATTTT
CATSRDRTRGQPQHF
>NA|TRBV7-9|TRBJ2-3|NA
TGTGCCAGCAGCCCCGACGAGAGAGATCCGGGTACGCAGTATTTT
CASSPDERDPGTQYF
>NA|TRBV7-2|TRBJ2-5|NA
TGTGCCAGCAGCCCATTGGCAGAGACCCAGTACTTC
CASSPLAETQYF
>TRBD2|TRBV9|TRBJ2-3|NA
TGTGCCAGCAGCGCAGGGGGCCTAGCGGGAGAAAGGGATACGCAGTATTTT
CASSAGGLAGERDTQYF
>NA|TRBV4-2|TRBJ1-4|NA
TGTGCCAGCAGCCAAGGAGCCGTCAGTAGGGGGTCGGGGGAAAAACTGTTTTTT
CASSQGAVSRGSGEKLFF
>NA|TRBV4-1|TRBJ2-1|NA
TGCGCCAGCAGCCAAGCGCCCCCTCGGGAGCAGTTCTTC
CASSQAPPREQFF
>TRBD2|TRBV5-1|TRBJ2-1|NA
TGCGCCAGCTTTGGGCTAGCGGGAGAGAGCTCCTACAATGAGCAGTTCTTC
CASFGLAGESSYNEQFF